Each of the 26 T cell receptor beta chains below was sequenced from the same sample in a study of blood T cell repertoires in COVID-19. Generated by immunoSEQ multiplex PCR, the TCRdb table keeps only in-frame clones and is missing some. The sample shows nearly 80,000 clones, 65% to 85% of them seen only once. Input material: peripheral blood. These receptor sequences come from a man between 60 and 70 years old with active or convalescent COVID-19.

V and J are TRBV4-3 and TRBJ2-7; D is undetermined. Germline CDR1 is LGHNA and CDR2 is YSLEER. The CDR3 is 15 amino acids. V was clipped by 0 bases and J by 3 bases, with 12 bases between them. The chain's CDR3 is CASSQERELSYEQYF. The CDR3 DNA follows: TGCGCCAGCAGCCAAGAACGAGAACTAAGCTACGAGCAGTACTTC.

This clone occurred once. The genes are TRBV6-2 or TRBV6-3 and TRBJ1-1; 8 nucleotides align to TRBD1. Trimming removed 6 bases from V and 4 bases from J; junction bases left unmatched: 16. The CDR3 is made up of 17 amino acids. Looked up from germline, CDR1 is MNHEY and CDR2 is SVGEGT. The CDR3 spells CASSPLSRTGKRTEAFF. In DNA form, the CDR3 reads TGTGCCAGCAGCCCCCTATCCAGGACAGGGAAACGCACTGAAGCTTTCTTT.

The J gene is TRBJ1-1, the V gene TRBV14; D is unresolved. V was shortened by 2 bases and J by 3 bases, with 13 bases between the two germline ends. CDR1 SGHDN and CDR2 FVKESK come from the germline V gene. This CDR3 is 15 amino acids long. The CDR3: CASSQRDGEHTEAFF. Written as DNA, the CDR3 is TGTGCCAGCAGCCAAAGAGACGGGGAGCACACTGAAGCTTTCTTT.

This clone has just a few counts. This sequence joins TRBV5-1 and TRBJ2-1, with D possibly being TRBD2 (6 bases). Per the germline V gene, CDR1 is SGHRS and CDR2 is YFSETQ. The CDR3 totals 13 residues. V lost 0 bases, J lost 10 bases, and 11 bases lay in between. The CDR3 loop reads CASSLEAGTEQFF. In nucleotides, the CDR3 is TGCGCCAGCAGCTTGGAGGCGGGGACCGAGCAGTTCTTC.

This clone was seen only a few times. The J gene is TRBJ1-4, the V gene TRBV6-5; no clear D. This CDR3 region has 13 residues. Germline V gives CDR1 MNHEY, CDR2 SVGAGI. Trimming took off 5 bases at V and 7 bases at J, with 11 bases between the two ends. The CDR3 sequence: CASSPGRTEKLFF. CDR3 nucleotides: TGTGCCAGCAGTCCGGGGAGGACTGAAAAACTGTTTTTT.

The chain is built from TRBV14 and TRBJ1-3; no clear D gene. The V gene's germline CDR1 is SGHDN and CDR2 FVKESK. The V gene lost 4 bases and the J gene lost 0 bases, with 16 bases spanning the gap. The CDR3 runs 17 residues. The CDR3 bases are TGTGCCAGCAGCCTCCTACCCCGGTCCACCTCTGGAAACACCATATATTTT. Encoded protein: CASSLLPRSTSGNTIYF.

The CDR3 region has the DNA TGCGCCAGCAGCCTCACAGGGGTAGCGGGGGGCGCAGAGACCCAGTACTTC. Amino acids: CASSLTGVAGGAETQYF. The chain employs TRBV4-1 and TRBJ2-5, with 10 bases lining up with TRBD2. The ends lost 4 bases at V and 4 bases at J; junction bases unmatched: 12. This CDR3 spans 17 amino acids. Germline CDR1 is MGHRA and CDR2 is YSYEKL.

This clone was detected only once. This chain joins TRBV19 and TRBJ2-7; the match to TRBD1 covers 11 bases. CDR3 length equals 14 residues. CDR1 and CDR2 (germline): LNHDA, SQIVND (reference sequence). J was trimmed by 2 bases and V by 5 bases; bases with no gene match: 2. Here the CDR3 DNA reads TGTGCCAGTAGTCTGGGACAGGGGGCCTACGAGCAGTACTTC. Amino acids: CASSLGQGAYEQYF.

Turning to this clone: The junction differs from germline at one of its ends, possibly a read error. This chain links TRBV7-3 with TRBJ2-2; a possible D gene is TRBD1 (6 bases). CDR1 and CDR2 from the germline V gene are SGHTA and FQGTGA. The CDR3 spans 19 residues. The CDR3 region has the DNA TGTGCCAGCAGCTTAAGGCCGGCAGGGGCGAACTGCGAACACCGGGGAGCTGTTTTT. This gives the protein CASSLRPAGANCEHRGAVF.

This chain joins TRBV27 and TRBJ2-7; D possibly corresponds to TRBD1 (6 bases). This CDR3 contains 14 residues. Trimming took off 2 bases at V and 0 bases at J, with 8 bases between the two ends. CDR1 MNHEY and CDR2 SMNVEV come from the germline V gene (reference sequence). CDR3 sequence reads: CASSLHRDSYEQYF. DNA of the CDR3: TGTGCCAGCAGTTTACACAGGGACTCCTACGAGCAGTACTTC.

This clone was picked up a small number of times. The chain is built from TRBV9 and TRBJ1-4; 10 bases agree with TRBD1. Germline V gene lookup returns CDR1 SGDLS and CDR2 YYNGEE. This CDR3 is built from 15 residues. Trimming removed 2 bases from V and 6 bases from J; junction bases left unmatched: 4. In DNA, the CDR3 is TGTGCCAGCAGCGTCCAGGGACAGGGGTATGAAAAACTGTTTTTT. It encodes CASSVQGQGYEKLFF.

V usage is TRBV6-5 and J usage is TRBJ2-1; perhaps TRBD1 as D (5 bases). The CDR3 runs 14 residues. The germline V gene encodes CDR1 MNHEY and CDR2 SVGAGI. V was clipped by 5 bases and J by 0 bases, with 8 bases between them. CDR3 nucleotide sequence: TGTGCCAGCAGTAGACAGTACTCCTACAATGAGCAGTTCTTC. Translation: CASSRQYSYNEQFF.

The V and J genes are TRBV6-4 and TRBJ1-2; D call uncertain. The CDR3 totals 13 residues. Trimming cost V 5 bases and J 5 bases, with 12 bases left between them. The germline V gene has CDR1 MRHNA and CDR2 SNTAGT. CDR3 DNA: TGTGCCAGCAGTCAGGACTCTGGTTATGGCTACACCTTC. This gives the protein CASSQDSGYGYTF.

The chain is built from TRBV5-6 and TRBJ2-3, with D possibly TRBD1 on 6 matching bases. The CDR3 covers 17 residues. The germline V gene encodes CDR1 SGHDT and CDR2 YYEEEE. V was cut by 3 bases and J by 0 bases, with 17 bases left in between. The CDR3 spells CASSWGSGESSTDTQYF. DNA for the CDR3: TGTGCCAGCAGCTGGGGATCAGGGGAGTCTAGCACAGATACGCAGTATTTT.

V usage is TRBV30 and J usage is TRBJ1-5; D possibly corresponds to TRBD1 (5 bases). CDR3 size: 15 residues. The V end lost 2 bases, the J end lost 1 base, and 12 bases lay between the germline ends. Germline V gives CDR1 GTSNPN, CDR2 SVGIG (reference sequence). CDR3 sequence reads: CAWSPGGISNQPQHF. The CDR3 DNA follows: TGTGCCTGGAGTCCGGGGGGGATAAGCAATCAGCCCCAGCATTTT.

Here the CDR3 reads CAWSLQAGNNEKLFF. The CDR3 coding sequence is TGTGCCTGGAGCCTCCAAGCAGGAAATAATGAAAAACTGTTTTTT. The genes are TRBV30 and TRBJ1-4; D call uncertain. CDR3 length: 15 amino acids. Germline CDR1 is GTSNPN and CDR2 is SVGIG (reference sequence). V was pared by 3 bases and J by 4 bases, with 15 bases between.

This chain joins TRBV9 and TRBJ2-7; 9 bases fit TRBD1. This CDR3 has 17 amino acids. Germline CDR1 reads SGDLS; CDR2 reads YYNGEE. V gave up 3 bases and J gave up 0 bases; unmatched junction bases: 10. CDR3 loop: CASSAALQGASSYEQYF. CDR3 DNA sequence: TGTGCCAGCAGCGCGGCCCTACAGGGGGCGAGCTCCTACGAGCAGTACTTC.

The genes are TRBV11-2 and TRBJ2-1, with 8 positions matching TRBD2. Trimming took 2 bases from V and 0 from J; bases not matched to a gene: 9. This CDR3 comprises 18 residues. The germline V gene encodes CDR1 SGHAT and CDR2 FQNNGV. The chain's CDR3 is CASSLTAGGLSSYNEQFF. The CDR3 DNA is TGTGCCAGCAGCTTAACGGCGGGGGGCCTTAGCTCCTACAATGAGCAGTTCTTC.

V usage is TRBV5-5 and J usage is TRBJ2-2; 12 positions match TRBD2. The V gene end was trimmed by 3 bases and the J gene end by 7 bases; junction bases not matched to a gene: 4. From germline, CDR1 is SGHKS and CDR2 YYEKEE (reference sequence). CDR3 length equals 15 residues. The CDR3 bases are TGTGCCAGCAGCTCTAGCGGGGGGGTCAGCGGGGAGCTGTTTTTT. Encoded protein: CASSSSGGVSGELFF.

In its sample, this clone was seen once. The chain couples TRBV12-3 or TRBV12-4 to TRBJ1-5; D is uncertain. This CDR3 is built from 13 residues. The germline V and J ends were trimmed by 6 bases and 2 bases, with 8 bases remaining between them. CDR3 loop: CASRFSGNQPQHF. CDR3 DNA sequence: TGTGCCAGCAGATTTTCCGGCAATCAGCCCCAGCATTTT.

The J gene is TRBJ1-1, the V gene TRBV6-4; possibly TRBD1 for D (6 bases). The V end was cut by 9 bases, the J end by 1 base, with 15 bases between. There are 14 residues in the CDR3. Germline values: CDR1 MRHNA, CDR2 SNTAGT. The CDR3 region is CARRGGMGNTEAFF. CDR3 coding DNA: TGTGCCAGGAGGGGGGGCATGGGGAACACTGAAGCTTTCTTT.

V is TRBV11-2 and J is TRBJ2-5; D uncertain. The CDR3 has 12 amino acids. The V end was cut by 8 bases, the J end by 5 bases, with 12 bases between. The germline V gene has CDR1 SGHAT and CDR2 FQNNGV. CDR3 amino acids: CASGPVSETQYF. For the CDR3, the DNA is TGTGCCAGCGGTCCGGTCTCGGAGACCCAGTACTTC. The complete variable domain, with remaining parts taken from reference TRBV11-2 and TRBJ2-5, reads EAGVAQSPRYKIIEKRQSVAFWCNPISGHATLYWYQQILGQGPKLLIQFQNNGVVDDSQLPKDRFSAERLKGVDSTLKIQPAKLEDSAVYLCASGPVSETQYFGPGTRLLVL.

The gene calls are TRBV6-5 and TRBJ1-2; the D gene is possibly TRBD1 (5 bases). Germline V CDR1 and CDR2: MNHEY, SVGAGI. This CDR3 comprises 15 residues. V dropped 0 bases and J dropped 4 bases, with 12 bases sitting between them. The DNA of the CDR3 is TGTGCCAGCAGTTACTCGACGGGGGGAACCTATGGCTACACCTTC. It yields the protein CASSYSTGGTYGYTF.

The rearrangement joins TRBV7-2 to TRBJ1-5, with TRBD1 matching 7 bases. The CDR3 consists of 13 residues. V lost 5 bases and J lost 5; bases outside the gene matches: 3. Germline V gene lookup returns CDR1 SGHTA and CDR2 FQGNSA. The CDR3 spells CASSVGQDQPQHF. CDR3 bases: TGTGCCAGCAGCGTTGGACAGGATCAGCCCCAGCATTTT. The full variable domain, completed using reference TRBV7-2 and TRBJ1-5, is GAGVSQSPSNKVTEKGKDVELRCDPISGHTALYWYRQSLGQGLEFLIYFQGNSAPDKSGLPSDRFSAERTGGSVSTLTIQRTQQEDSAVYLCASSVGQDQPQHFGDGTRLSIL.

The rearrangement links TRBV11-3 to TRBJ2-7; unclear D gene. The V and J ends lost 1 base and 2 bases respectively, with 9 bases between them. Per the germline V gene, CDR1 is SGHNT and CDR2 is YENEEA. This CDR3 has 14 residues. The CDR3 sequence is CASSLALPAYEQYF. The CDR3 coding sequence is TGTGCCAGCAGCTTAGCCCTTCCGGCCTACGAGCAGTACTTC.

The V and J genes are TRBV7-8 and TRBJ2-2; 7 bases align to TRBD2. This CDR3 has 15 amino acids. The germline gives CDR1 SGHVS, CDR2 FQNEAQ. V gave up 5 bases and J gave up 5 bases; unmatched junction bases: 8. The CDR3 bases are TGTGCCAGCAGCCGGCGGGACTATGCAACCGGGGAGCTGTTTTTT. Residues: CASSRRDYATGELFF. The complete variable domain, with remaining parts taken from reference TRBV7-8 and TRBJ2-2, reads GAGVSQSPRYKVAKRGQDVALRCDPISGHVSLFWYQQALGQGPEFLTYFQNEAQLDKSGLPSDRFFAERPEGSVSTLKIQRTQQEDSAVYLCASSRRDYATGELFFGEGSRLTVL.